This T cell receptor (beta chain) was sequenced in a study of OX40 agonist ivuxolimab in advanced cancers. Study context: Patients were given ivuxolimab, an antibody that agonizes OX40 (CD134). Ivuxolimab was delivered to patients intravenously every 2 weeks at doses spanning 0.01 to 10 mg/kg. Patients treated during dose escalation were battling hepatocellular carcinoma, melanoma, renal cell or head and neck cancer. Whole-study findings and limits: Part of the nonresponder group also had normalized T-cell clonal expansion that was low.

Sequencing used immunoSEQ multiplex PCR; TCRdb keeps in-frame clones, though not all of them. The table has 11,000 to 15,000 clones, 85% to 90% seen once. Concerning this clone: Its antigen remains unidentified.

This CDR3 is built from 15 residues. Germline-derived CDR1 and CDR2 are MNHNS and SASEGT. The ends were cut back, 2 bases at V and 4 bases at J, with 12 bases in the middle. This rearrangement joins TRBV6-1 to TRBJ1-5; tentatively, D is TRBD1 (5 bases). The origin of this receptor is an adult with an advanced solid tumor such as melanoma, head and neck, liver or kidney cancer. Source: CD4+ or CD8+ T cells sorted from blood, taken in a trial of the OX40 agonist ivuxolimab. CDR3 sequence (DNA): TGTGCCAGCAGTGAACCCGCGGGGCTTAATCAGCCCCAGCATTTT. This codes for CASSEPAGLNQPQHF.